Presented here are 25 T cell receptor beta chains from one specimen sequenced in a study of T cells in Graves' hyperthyroidism and ophthalmopathy. Amplified TCR beta CDR3 regions derived from RNA transcripts. HTBI primers were used for first-round RT-PCR of the TCR CDR3. TCRdb reanalysed the multiplex PCR reads using MiXCR and keeps one entry per CDR3 protein. The data contain a few hundred thousand distinct CDR3 sequences, less than 25% of them seen just once; the ten biggest clones take up 26%. The sequencing sample was made of blood. These receptors were taken from a man between 18 and 35 years old with Graves' hyperthyroidism.

This clonotype was seen only a few times. This chain uses TRBV12-3 or TRBV12-4 with TRBJ2-5; TRBD1 matches at 8 bases. The CDR3 contains 16 residues. The ends lost 5 bases at V and 4 bases at J; junction bases unmatched: 12. In nucleotides, the CDR3 is TGTGCCAGCAGTAATACCGGACAGGGCAACCGAGAGACCCAGTACTTC. It is translated as CASSNTGQGNRETQYF.

This clonotype was picked up many times. V usage is TRBV6-5 and J usage is TRBJ1-6, with unresolved D. Germline assignment: CDR1 MNHEY and CDR2 SVGAGI. This CDR3 spans 15 amino acids. V lost 2 bases and J 6 bases, leaving 11 bases between the germline ends. The CDR3 DNA follows: TGTGCCAGCAGTTACCTGGCAGGCTCTAATTCACCCCTCCACTTT. This translates into CASSYLAGSNSPLHF.

This clonotype has at least ten counts. This chain connects TRBV28 to TRBJ1-2; D might be TRBD1 (6 bases). CDR3 length: 15 amino acids. Germline V gives CDR1 MDHEN, CDR2 SYDVKM. The V end lost 1 base, the J end lost 6 bases, and 15 bases lay between the germline ends. As DNA, the CDR3 is TGTGCCAGCAGTTTATCCGTCGCAGGGGATGATGGCTACACCTTC. It specifies CASSLSVAGDDGYTF.

Ten or more counts support this clonotype. This chain connects TRBV12-3 or TRBV12-4 to TRBJ1-2, with unresolved D. This CDR3 is built from 12 residues. V was pared by 4 bases and J by 4 bases, with 7 bases between. This CDR3 reads CASSYRSYGYTF. CDR3 bases: TGTGCCAGCAGTTATAGATCCTATGGCTACACCTTC.

This clonotype was observed many times. The J gene is TRBJ1-2, the V gene TRBV28, with D perhaps TRBD1 (6 bases). Germline CDR1 MDHEN, CDR2 SYDVKM. V was pared by 2 bases and J by 8 bases, with 15 bases between. There are 14 residues in the CDR3. DNA for the CDR3: TGTGCCAGCAGTTTAACAGGGACCCCGGCGGGCTACACCTTC. The encoded protein is CASSLTGTPAGYTF.

The chain is built from TRBV24-1 and TRBJ2-3, with 7 bases matching TRBD2. In germline, CDR1 is KGHDR, CDR2 SFDVKD. V shed 7 bases and J 3 bases; nucleotides not matched to a gene: 9. CDR3 length: 15 amino acids. The CDR3 spells CATSPGGEGTDTQYF. DNA for the CDR3: TGTGCCACCAGCCCGGGGGGAGAAGGGACAGATACGCAGTATTTT.

This clonotype was recorded at least ten times. The chain is built from TRBV28 and TRBJ2-7; 7 bases map to TRBD1. Germline V gene lookup returns CDR1 MDHEN and CDR2 SYDVKM. The CDR3 is 12 amino acids. Unmatched junction bases numbered 2, after V lost 7 bases and J lost 2 bases. DNA for the CDR3: TGTGCCAGCAAGGGGACAGCCTACGAGCAGTACTTC. Residues: CASKGTAYEQYF.

Only a few counts were recorded for this clonotype. The rearrangement joins TRBV2 to TRBJ1-1; TRBD1 aligns across 7 bases. V trimming: 6 bases; J trimming: 6 bases; junction bases outside the gene matches: 19. The CDR3 is 17 amino acids. Germline V CDR1 and CDR2: SNHLY, FYNNEI. CDR3 DNA: TGTGCCAGCAGCCCCCGTGGGTCGACAGGGTTGATAGCTGAAGCTTTCTTT. Protein sequence: CASSPRGSTGLIAEAFF.

This clonotype was picked up many times. V is TRBV6-5 and J is TRBJ2-5, with 9 bases aligning to TRBD1. Looked up from germline, CDR1 is MNHEY and CDR2 is SVGAGI. This CDR3 has 16 residues. After removal of 5 bases from V and 5 bases from J, the junction contained 12 bases not matched to a gene. CDR3 region: CASSISGQGQGETQYF. CDR3 DNA: TGTGCCAGCAGTATATCCGGACAGGGGCAAGGGGAGACCCAGTACTTC.

The chain employs TRBV5-1 and TRBJ2-5, with 9 positions matching TRBD2. CDR3 size: 17 residues. The germline V gene encodes CDR1 SGHRS and CDR2 YFSETQ. J gave up 1 base and V 4 bases, and 11 bases lay outside the gene matches. This CDR3 reads CASSRGVAGASQETQYF. In DNA form, the CDR3 reads TGCGCCAGCAGCCGTGGGGTAGCGGGGGCATCCCAAGAGACCCAGTACTTC. The complete variable domain, with remaining parts taken from reference TRBV5-1 and TRBJ2-5, reads KAGVTQTPRYLIKTRGQQVTLSCSPISGHRSVSWYQQTPGQGLQFLFEYFSETQRNKGNFPGRFSGRQFSNSRSEMNVSTLELGDSALYLCASSRGVAGASQETQYFGPGTRLLVL.

Many counts were recorded for this clonotype. The CDR3 protein is CASSLGRERDLGKDTIYF. The CDR3 nucleotides read TGTGCCAGCAGCTTGGGCAGGGAAAGAGATCTTGGGAAGGACACCATATATTTT. The chain recombines TRBV11-1 with TRBJ1-3; TRBD1 might be the D (5 bases). CDR3 size: 18 residues. Between the trimmed V and J ends, which lost 3 bases and 8 bases, there was a span of 26 bases. Germline V gene lookup returns CDR1 SGHAT and CDR2 FQDESV (reference sequence).

This clonotype has a count of ten or more. This chain uses TRBV30 with TRBJ1-1; 8 bases are a match to TRBD1. Germline loops: CDR1 GTSNPN, CDR2 SVGIG (reference sequence). V lost 2 bases, J lost 4 bases, and 3 bases stayed unmatched. This CDR3 spans 13 amino acids. CDR3 amino acids: CAWSLDRVTEAFF. CDR3 in DNA: TGTGCCTGGAGTCTGGACAGGGTCACTGAAGCTTTCTTT.

This clonotype was recorded many times. The chain links TRBV7-3 to TRBJ1-1, with D possibly TRBD1 on 5 matching bases. Trimming took off 4 bases at V and 4 bases at J, with 13 bases between the two ends. The germline V gene encodes CDR1 SGHTA and CDR2 FQGTGA. This CDR3 has 14 residues. The CDR3, as DNA: TGTGCCAGCAGCTCGGGCCCTCAGGGCACTGAAGCTTTCTTT. Amino acid sequence: CASSSGPQGTEAFF.

The chain has TRBV24-1 and TRBJ2-7; no firm D call. V shed 6 bases and J shed 2 bases, with 13 bases lying between them. Looked up from germline, CDR1 is KGHDR and CDR2 is SFDVKD. The CDR3 contains 14 residues. Written as DNA, the CDR3 is TGTGCCACCAGTCTGAGACACGCTACCTACGAGCAGTACTTC. Translation gives CATSLRHATYEQYF.

The chain uses TRBV6-1 and TRBJ2-5, with D perhaps assigned TRBD1 or TRBD2 (5 bases each). The germline gives CDR1 MNHNS, CDR2 SASEGT. Trimming stripped 6 bases from V and 3 bases from J, with 11 bases between. CDR3 length equals 13 residues. CDR3 bases: TGTGCCAGCAGACACGAGGGGAAAGAGACCCAGTACTTC. Its translation: CASRHEGKETQYF.

On this clonotype itself: One end of the junction varies from germline; a read error may be responsible. This chain links TRBV5-4 with TRBJ2-6; D unclear. The CDR3 is 16 residues long. Germline lookup yields CDR1 SGHNT and CDR2 YYREEE (reference sequence). CDR3 nucleotides: TGTGCCAGCAGTTTGGAGATAAGCTCTGGGGCCAACGTCCTGACTTTC. It encodes CASSLEISSGANVLTF.

The V gene is TRBV14, the J gene TRBJ1-1; the D is unclear. Germline lookup yields CDR1 SGHDN and CDR2 FVKESK. Between the trimmed V and J ends, which lost 2 bases and 1 base, there was a span of 5 bases. The CDR3 length is 13 residues. The CDR3 spells CASSQTTNTEAFF. CDR3 nucleotide sequence: TGTGCCAGCAGCCAAACAACGAACACTGAAGCTTTCTTT.

This clonotype came up many times. This sequence joins TRBV15 and TRBJ1-2; tentative D call: TRBD1 (6 bases). V shed 3 bases and J shed 0 bases, with 11 bases lying between them. The germline V gene has CDR1 LNHNV and CDR2 YYDKDF (reference sequence). The CDR3 totals 15 residues. This CDR3 reads CATSSLRGSNYGYTF. CDR3 nucleotide sequence: TGTGCCACCAGCAGCCTCAGGGGATCTAACTATGGCTACACCTTC.

This clonotype was found many times. The chain has TRBV6-5 and TRBJ1-1; D is undetermined. CDR1 and CDR2 from the germline V gene are MNHEY and SVGAGI. The CDR3 has 14 residues. The V and J ends lost 2 bases and 1 base respectively, with 8 bases between them. As DNA, the CDR3 is TGTGCCAGCAGTTACAGACGGGGGAACACTGAAGCTTTCTTT. It codes for CASSYRRGNTEAFF.

The rearrangement joins TRBV5-4 to TRBJ1-5; 11 bases are a match to TRBD1. This CDR3 spans 19 amino acids. Germline-derived CDR1 and CDR2 are SGHNT and YYREEE (reference sequence). Losses at the gene ends were 0 bases for V and 2 bases for J; bases not matched to a gene: 10. CDR3 nucleotide sequence: TGTGCCAGCAGCTTGGCAGGGACAGGGGGGTTTAGCGGCAATCAGCCCCAGCATTTT. Amino acid sequence: CASSLAGTGGFSGNQPQHF.

This clonotype was counted many times. This CDR3 reads CASSSGQGGNGYTF. CDR3 nucleotides: TGTGCCAGCAGTTCGGGACAGGGGGGCAATGGCTACACCTTC. This sequence joins TRBV28 and TRBJ1-2; 11 nucleotides align to TRBD1. Per the germline V gene, CDR1 is MDHEN and CDR2 is SYDVKM. V gave up 4 bases and J gave up 6 bases; unmatched junction bases: 4. This CDR3 is 14 amino acids long.

This clonotype has a count of ten or more. The chain links TRBV5-1 to TRBJ1-2; D may be TRBD1 (5 bases). V dropped 9 bases and J dropped 4 bases, with 16 bases sitting between them. Germline CDR1 reads SGHRS; CDR2 reads YFSETQ. The CDR3 extends over 13 amino acids. CDR3 in DNA: TGCGCCACTAGCCCGACAGTAGGCTATGGCTACACCTTC. This translates into CATSPTVGYGYTF.

J is TRBJ1-4 and V is TRBV6-1, with D uncertain. This CDR3 has 14 amino acids. The germline V gene has CDR1 MNHNS and CDR2 SASEGT. V was cut by 2 bases and J by 5 bases, with 9 bases left in between. Here the CDR3 DNA reads TGTGCCAGCAGTGAAACTCCGGCGAATGAAAAACTGTTTTTT. It yields the protein CASSETPANEKLFF.

The gene calls are TRBV27 and TRBJ2-7, with 8 bases aligning to TRBD1. The length of the CDR3 is 17 residues. Trimming removed 2 bases from V and 5 bases from J; junction bases left unmatched: 14. Germline CDR1 is MNHEY and CDR2 is SMNVEV (reference sequence). The CDR3 spells CASSLQGQARPRHEQYF. For the CDR3, the DNA is TGTGCCAGCAGTTTACAGGGACAGGCAAGACCTAGACACGAGCAGTACTTC.

This clonotype was counted many times. The J gene is TRBJ2-7, the V gene TRBV6-2 or TRBV6-3, with D unresolved. Germline assignment: CDR1 MNHEY and CDR2 SVGEGT. V lost 5 bases, J lost 0 bases, and 11 bases lay in between. CDR3 size: 14 residues. The CDR3 DNA is TGTGCCAGCAGTCGAAGTCCTTCCTCCTACGAGCAGTACTTC. As protein: CASSRSPSSYEQYF.